This T cell receptor beta chain was captured in a study of blood T cell repertoires in COVID-19. V gave up 4 bases and J gave up 5 bases, with 12 bases separating them. Germline V lookup: CDR1 LNHDA, CDR2 SQIVND (reference sequence). The CDR3 has 14 residues. The assay was immunoSEQ multiplex PCR, and TCRdb's table has in-frame clones only and misses some. The table includes under 250,000 clones, just over 85% detected once. This study enrolled people aged about 18 to 100 from around 26 US geographic areas. The receptor's source is a man between 40 and 49 years old who had recovered from COVID-19. The chain employs TRBV19 and TRBJ2-1; a possible D gene is TRBD2 (6 bases). Sequences were obtained from PBMCs or T cells enriched from blood (not recorded which). CDR3: CASSSGVRNNEQFF. Here the CDR3 DNA reads TGTGCCAGTAGTAGCGGGGTGCGGAACAATGAGCAGTTCTTC.